This T cell receptor (beta chain) was captured by sequencing in a study of T cell changes during pregnancy in multiple sclerosis. The CDR3 consists of 16 residues. The germline V gene encodes CDR1 SGHTA and CDR2 FQGNSA. Germline trimming cut 5 bases from V and 4 bases from J; bases unmatched to any gene: 6. Generated by immunoSEQ multiplex PCR, the TCRdb table keeps only in-frame clones and is missing some. The sample shows 30,000 or so clones, around 90% of them seen only once. Sequencing was performed on CD4+ T cells from peripheral blood mononuclear cells, taken in the second trimester of pregnancy. This receptor was taken from a female donor in good health, enrolled as a control in a pregnancy study. The V gene is TRBV7-2, the J gene TRBJ2-3, with 13 nucleotides matching TRBD2. CDR3 loop: CASSPGLAGAPDTQYF. The CDR3 coding sequence is TGTGCCAGCAGCCCTGGACTAGCGGGAGCCCCAGATACGCAGTATTTT.